Detailed here is one T cell receptor beta chain. Looked up from germline, CDR1 is SGDLS and CDR2 is YYNGEE. Trimming removed 2 bases at V and 7 bases at J, with 13 bases between. This CDR3 has 14 residues. The PCR employed 60 Vbeta primers together with 13 Jbeta primers. Sequencing used immunoSEQ multiplex PCR; TCRdb keeps in-frame clones, though not all of them. The sample table includes around 77,000 clones. These data originate in a study of cytomegalovirus exposure and HLA in healthy donors. The sequence came from a man aged 50 to 60 in good health and CMV-seropositive. Sequencing input: PBMCs. V gene TRBV9 combines with J gene TRBJ1-5; possibly TRBD1 for D (5 bases). CDR3 loop: CASSVGGVGQPQHF. The DNA for the CDR3 is TGTGCCAGCAGCGTCGGAGGGGTAGGGCAGCCCCAGCATTTT.